This T cell receptor beta chain was profiled in a study of shared clonotypes between healthy human individuals. This clone has a single count. Its antigen is still unknown. The sample contains more than one DNA sequence encoding this CDR3. Whole-study findings and limits: Clonotypes shared by all four sorted-subset donors had higher generation probabilities than non-shared clonotypes.

The method was immunoSEQ multiplex PCR; TCRdb's version includes in-frame clones alone and lacks a portion of them. The data show roughly 680,000 clones, with just under 75% seen just once and more than 1.5% held by the top ten. V was clipped by 0 bases and J by 4 bases; unmatched bases: 3. The germline gives CDR1 SGHRS, CDR2 YFSETQ. This CDR3 comprises 14 residues. The TCR originated in a woman aged 25 to 39 in good health. The specimen was memory CD4+ T cells sorted from blood. Subset of the sample: CD45RA-negative fraction. This chain connects TRBV5-1 to TRBJ2-5; TRBD1 matches at 7 bases. DNA of the CDR3: TGCGCCAGCAGCTTGGGACAGGGACCAGAGACCCAGTACTTC. Its translation is CASSLGQGPETQYF. The entire variable domain, with the rest obtained from reference TRBV5-1 and TRBJ2-5, is as follows: KAGVTQTPRYLIKTRGQQVTLSCSPISGHRSVSWYQQTPGQGLQFLFEYFSETQRNKGNFPGRFSGRQFSNSRSEMNVSTLELGDSALYLCASSLGQGPETQYFGPGTRLLVL.